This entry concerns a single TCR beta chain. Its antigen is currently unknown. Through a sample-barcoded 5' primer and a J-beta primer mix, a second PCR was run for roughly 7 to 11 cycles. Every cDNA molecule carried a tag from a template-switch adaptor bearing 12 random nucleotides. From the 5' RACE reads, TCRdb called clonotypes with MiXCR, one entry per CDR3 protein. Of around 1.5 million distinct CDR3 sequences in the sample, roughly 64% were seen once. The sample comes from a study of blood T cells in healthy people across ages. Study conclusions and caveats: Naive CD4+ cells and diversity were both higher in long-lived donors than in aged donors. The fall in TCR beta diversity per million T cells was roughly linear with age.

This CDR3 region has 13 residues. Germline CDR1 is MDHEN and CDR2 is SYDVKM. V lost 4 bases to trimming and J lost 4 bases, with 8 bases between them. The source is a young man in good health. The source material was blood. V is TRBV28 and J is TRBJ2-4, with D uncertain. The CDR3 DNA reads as TGTGCCAGCAGTTGGGCAGATAAAAACATTCAGTACTTC. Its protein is CASSWADKNIQYF.